This T cell receptor (beta chain) stems from a study of T cells after somatic rescue of genetic block. Profiled with immunoSEQ multiplex PCR; TCRdb holds only in-frame clones, not every one. In the table there are over 95,000 clones, over 80% of which are singletons. The germline V gene has CDR1 SGHNT and CDR2 YYREEE (reference sequence). CDR3 length: 14 residues. V was pared by 4 bases and J by 2 bases, with 3 bases of the junction left unmatched. The rearrangement uses TRBV5-4 and TRBJ2-5, with 9 bases matching TRBD1. Specimen: peripheral blood mononuclear cells (PBMCs). This TCR came from a woman aged 18-29 years. The CDR3 DNA sequence: TGTGCCAGCAGCCTAGGACAGGGGCAAGAGACCCAGTACTTC. This encodes CASSLGQGQETQYF.